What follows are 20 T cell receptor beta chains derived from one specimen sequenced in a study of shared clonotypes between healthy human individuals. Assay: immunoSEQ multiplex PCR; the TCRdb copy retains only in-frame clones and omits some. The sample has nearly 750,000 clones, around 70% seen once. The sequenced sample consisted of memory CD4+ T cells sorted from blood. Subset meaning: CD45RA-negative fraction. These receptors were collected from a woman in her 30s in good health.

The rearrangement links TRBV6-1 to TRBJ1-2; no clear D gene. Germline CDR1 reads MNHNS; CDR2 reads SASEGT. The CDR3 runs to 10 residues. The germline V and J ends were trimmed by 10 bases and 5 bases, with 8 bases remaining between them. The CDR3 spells CATEEYGYTF. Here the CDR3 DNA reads TGTGCCACTGAAGAATATGGCTACACCTTC.

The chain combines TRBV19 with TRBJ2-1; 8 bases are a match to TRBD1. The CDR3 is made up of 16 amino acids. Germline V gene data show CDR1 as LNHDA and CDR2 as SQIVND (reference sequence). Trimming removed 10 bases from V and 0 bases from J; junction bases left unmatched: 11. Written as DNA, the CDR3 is TGTGCCATTGGGACAGGTGACCCCTTCTCCTACAATGAGCAGTTCTTC. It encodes CAIGTGDPFSYNEQFF. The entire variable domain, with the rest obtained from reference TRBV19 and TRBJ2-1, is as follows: DGGITQSPKYLFRKEGQNVTLSCEQNLNHDAMYWYRQDPGQGLRLIYYSQIVNDFQKGDIAEGYSVSREKKESFPLTVTSAQKNPTAFYLCAIGTGDPFSYNEQFFGPGTRLTVL.

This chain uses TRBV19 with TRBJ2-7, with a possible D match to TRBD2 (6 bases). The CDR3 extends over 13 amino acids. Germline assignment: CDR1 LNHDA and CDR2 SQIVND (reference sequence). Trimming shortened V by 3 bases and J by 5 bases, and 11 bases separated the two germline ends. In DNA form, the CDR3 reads TGTGCCAGTAGTATTGATCCGGGGGACGAGCAGTACTTC. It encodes CASSIDPGDEQYF.

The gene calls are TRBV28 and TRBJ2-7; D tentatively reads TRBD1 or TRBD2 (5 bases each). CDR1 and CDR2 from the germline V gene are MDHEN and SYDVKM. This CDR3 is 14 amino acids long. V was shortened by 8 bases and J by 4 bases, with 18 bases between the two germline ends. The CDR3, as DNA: TGTGCCAGCGGAATAGAGGGGAGTAGGTACGAGCAGTACTTC. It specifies CASGIEGSRYEQYF. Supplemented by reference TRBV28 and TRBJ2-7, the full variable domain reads DVKVTQSSRYLVKRTGEKVFLECVQDMDHENMFWYRQDPGLGLRLIYFSYDVKMKEKGDIPEGYSVSREKKERFSLILESASTNQTSMYLCASGIEGSRYEQYFGPGTRLTVT.

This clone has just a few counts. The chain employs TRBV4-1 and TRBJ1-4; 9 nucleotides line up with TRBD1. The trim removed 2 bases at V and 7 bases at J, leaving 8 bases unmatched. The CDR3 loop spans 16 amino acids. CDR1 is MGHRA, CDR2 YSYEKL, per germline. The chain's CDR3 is CASSQKEGTGSEKLFF. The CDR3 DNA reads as TGCGCCAGCAGCCAAAAGGAAGGGACAGGGAGTGAAAAACTGTTTTTT.

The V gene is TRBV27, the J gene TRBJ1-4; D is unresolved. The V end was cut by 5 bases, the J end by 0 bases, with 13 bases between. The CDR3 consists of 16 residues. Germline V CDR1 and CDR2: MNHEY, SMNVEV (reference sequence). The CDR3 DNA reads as TGTGCCAGCAGTGTCCGCTCCGGGGCAACTAATGAAAAACTGTTTTTT. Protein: CASSVRSGATNEKLFF.

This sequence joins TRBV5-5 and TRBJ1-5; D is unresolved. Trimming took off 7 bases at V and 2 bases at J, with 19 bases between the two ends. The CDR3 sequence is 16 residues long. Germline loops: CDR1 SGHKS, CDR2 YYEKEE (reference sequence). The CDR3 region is CASARTGVSGNQPQHF. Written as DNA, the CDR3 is TGTGCCAGCGCAAGGACCGGAGTGAGTGGCAATCAGCCCCAGCATTTT.

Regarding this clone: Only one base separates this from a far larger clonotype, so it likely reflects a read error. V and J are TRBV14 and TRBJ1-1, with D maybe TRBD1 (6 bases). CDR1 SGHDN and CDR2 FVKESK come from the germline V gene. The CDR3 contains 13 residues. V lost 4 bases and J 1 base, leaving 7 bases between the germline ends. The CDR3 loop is CASSLTGNTEAFF. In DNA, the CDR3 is TGTGCCAGCAGCCTGACAGGGAACACTGAAGCTTTCTTT.

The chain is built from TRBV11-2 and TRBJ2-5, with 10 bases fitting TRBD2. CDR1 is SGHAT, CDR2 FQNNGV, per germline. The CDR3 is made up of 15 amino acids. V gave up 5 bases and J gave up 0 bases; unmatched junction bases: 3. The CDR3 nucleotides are TGTGCCAGCAGCCCCGGACTAGCGGACCAAGAGACCCAGTACTTC. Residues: CASSPGLADQETQYF.

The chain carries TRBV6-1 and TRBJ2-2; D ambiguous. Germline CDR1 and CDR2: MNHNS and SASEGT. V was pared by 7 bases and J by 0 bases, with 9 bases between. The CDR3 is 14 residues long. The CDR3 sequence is CASTRQSNTGELFF. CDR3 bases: TGTGCCAGCACGAGGCAATCGAACACCGGGGAGCTGTTTTTT.

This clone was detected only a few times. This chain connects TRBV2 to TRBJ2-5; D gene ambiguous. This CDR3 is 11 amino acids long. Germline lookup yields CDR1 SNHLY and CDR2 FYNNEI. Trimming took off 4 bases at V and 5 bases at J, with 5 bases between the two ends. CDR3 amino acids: CASSGQETQYF. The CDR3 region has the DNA TGTGCCAGCAGTGGTCAGGAGACCCAGTACTTC.

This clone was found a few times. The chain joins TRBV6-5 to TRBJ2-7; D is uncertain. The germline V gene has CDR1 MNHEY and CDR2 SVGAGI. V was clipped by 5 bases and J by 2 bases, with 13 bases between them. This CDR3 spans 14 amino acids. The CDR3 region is CASSPSFGTYEQYF. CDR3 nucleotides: TGTGCCAGCAGTCCGAGCTTTGGAACCTACGAGCAGTACTTC.

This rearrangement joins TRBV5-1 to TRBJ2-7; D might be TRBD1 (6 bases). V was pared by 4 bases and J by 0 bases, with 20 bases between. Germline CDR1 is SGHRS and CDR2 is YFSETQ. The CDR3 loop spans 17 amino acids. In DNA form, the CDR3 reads TGCGCCAGCAGCCGAACAGGGCCGGGTTCAAGCTCCTACGAGCAGTACTTC. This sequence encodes CASSRTGPGSSSYEQYF.

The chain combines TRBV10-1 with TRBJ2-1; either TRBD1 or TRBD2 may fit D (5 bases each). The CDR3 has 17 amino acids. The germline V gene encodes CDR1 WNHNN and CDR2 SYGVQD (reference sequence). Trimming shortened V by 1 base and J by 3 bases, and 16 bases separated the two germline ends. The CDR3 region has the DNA TGCGCCAGCAGTGAGTTGACCCGGGACCACGACTACAATGAGCAGTTCTTC. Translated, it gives CASSELTRDHDYNEQFF.

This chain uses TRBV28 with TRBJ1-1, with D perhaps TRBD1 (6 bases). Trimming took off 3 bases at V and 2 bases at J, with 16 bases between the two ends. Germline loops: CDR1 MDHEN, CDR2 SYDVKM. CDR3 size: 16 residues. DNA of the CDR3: TGTGCCAGCAGTTTGAGAGGGGGGGCTTACAACACTGAAGCTTTCTTT. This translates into CASSLRGGAYNTEAFF.

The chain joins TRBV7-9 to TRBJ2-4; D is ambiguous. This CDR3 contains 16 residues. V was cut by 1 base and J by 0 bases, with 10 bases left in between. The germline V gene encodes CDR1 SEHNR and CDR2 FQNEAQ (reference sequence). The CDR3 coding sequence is TGTGCCAGCAGCTTAGAGACAAAGCTAGCCAAAAACATTCAGTACTTC. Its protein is CASSLETKLAKNIQYF. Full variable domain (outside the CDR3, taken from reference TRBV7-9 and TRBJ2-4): DTGVSQNPRHKITKRGQNVTFRCDPISEHNRLYWYRQTLGQGPEFLTYFQNEAQLEKSRLLSDRFSAERPKGSFSTLEIQRTEQGDSAMYLCASSLETKLAKNIQYFGAGTRLSVL.

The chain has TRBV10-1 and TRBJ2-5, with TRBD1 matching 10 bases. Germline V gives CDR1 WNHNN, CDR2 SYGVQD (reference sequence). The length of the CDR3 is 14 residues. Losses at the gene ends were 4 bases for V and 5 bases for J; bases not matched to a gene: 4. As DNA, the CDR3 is TGCGCCAGCAGTGCGGGACAGGGGTTGGAGACCCAGTACTTC. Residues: CASSAGQGLETQYF.

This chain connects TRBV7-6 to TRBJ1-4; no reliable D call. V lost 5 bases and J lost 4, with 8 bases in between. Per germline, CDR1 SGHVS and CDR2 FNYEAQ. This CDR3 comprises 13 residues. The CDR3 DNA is TGTGCCAGCAGCCCACGGCTTAATGAAAAACTGTTTTTT. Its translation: CASSPRLNEKLFF.

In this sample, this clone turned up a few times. DNA of the CDR3: TGTGCCAGTAGTCCTCTTTCCGGGCCCCAGCATTTT. Protein sequence: CASSPLSGPQHF. V usage is TRBV19 and J usage is TRBJ1-5, with D uncertain. V was pared by 5 bases and J by 9 bases, with 11 bases between. The CDR3 spans 12 residues. Germline V gene lookup returns CDR1 LNHDA and CDR2 SQIVND (reference sequence). Complete variable domain (other parts from reference TRBV19 and TRBJ1-5): DGGITQSPKYLFRKEGQNVTLSCEQNLNHDAMYWYRQDPGQGLRLIYYSQIVNDFQKGDIAEGYSVSREKKESFPLTVTSAQKNPTAFYLCASSPLSGPQHFGDGTRLSIL.

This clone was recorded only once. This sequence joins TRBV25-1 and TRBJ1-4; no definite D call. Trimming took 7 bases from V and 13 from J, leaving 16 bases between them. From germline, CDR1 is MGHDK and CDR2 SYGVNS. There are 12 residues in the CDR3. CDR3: CASTAPTGGLFF. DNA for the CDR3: TGTGCCAGCACCGCGCCCACTGGCGGACTGTTTTTT.